This TCR beta chain was captured in a study of cytomegalovirus exposure and HLA in healthy donors. Vbeta (60) and Jbeta (13) primers were used in the PCR. In the original analysis: Later work found around 85 million unique TCR beta chains, with approximately 12 million shared. Here immunoSEQ multiplex PCR was the method, and the copy in TCRdb shows in-frame clones only, minus some. V, J and clone size are taken as reported in that table, and D and trimming were inferred from the DNA itself. Among roughly 120,000 clones, 73% were seen once, and the ten largest hold around 4.2%. As regards this clone: What it binds is unknown.

The CDR3 is 16 amino acids. V gave up 3 bases and J gave up 7 bases; unmatched junction bases: 11. Germline loops: CDR1 SGHTA, CDR2 FQGNSA. General study results and limits: A later analysis appeared to link common viral pathogens to several of the most significant clusters.

The rearrangement uses TRBV7-2 and TRBJ2-4; 8 positions agree with TRBD2. Sequenced input: PBMCs. The clonotype was recovered from a woman between 40 and 50 years old in good health and CMV-seronegative. The CDR3 coding sequence is TGTGCCAGCAGCTTCTTAGCGGGAACGGTCCAGAACATTCAGTACTTC. This codes for CASSFLAGTVQNIQYF.